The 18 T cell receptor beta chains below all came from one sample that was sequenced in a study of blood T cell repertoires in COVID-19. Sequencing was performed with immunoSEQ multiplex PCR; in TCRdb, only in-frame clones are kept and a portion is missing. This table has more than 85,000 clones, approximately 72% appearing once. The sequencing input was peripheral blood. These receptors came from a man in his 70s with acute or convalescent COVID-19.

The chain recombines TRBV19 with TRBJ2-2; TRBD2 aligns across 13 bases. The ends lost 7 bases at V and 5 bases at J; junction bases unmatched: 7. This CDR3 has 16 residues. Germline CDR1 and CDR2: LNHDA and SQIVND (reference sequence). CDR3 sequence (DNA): TGTGCCAGTACCACTAGCGGGAGGGGTAAAACCGGGGAGCTGTTTTTT. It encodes CASTTSGRGKTGELFF.

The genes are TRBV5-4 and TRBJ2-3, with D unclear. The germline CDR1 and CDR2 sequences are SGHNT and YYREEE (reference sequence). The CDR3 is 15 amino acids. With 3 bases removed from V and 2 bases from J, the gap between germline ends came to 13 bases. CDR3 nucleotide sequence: TGTGCCAGCAGCTCCCGTTTTGGAGACACAGATACGCAGTATTTT. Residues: CASSSRFGDTDTQYF.

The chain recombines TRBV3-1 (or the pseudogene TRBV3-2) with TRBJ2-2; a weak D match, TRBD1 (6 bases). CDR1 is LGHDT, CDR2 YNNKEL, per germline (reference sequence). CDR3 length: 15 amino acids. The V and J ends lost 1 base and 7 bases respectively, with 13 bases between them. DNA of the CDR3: TGTGCCAGCAGCCAAGGGCGGACAGTTAGCGGGGAGCTGTTTTTT. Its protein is CASSQGRTVSGELFF.

The CDR3 DNA reads as TGCGCCAGCAGGGCCCTAGACTATGGCTACACCTTC. It translates to CASRALDYGYTF. The chain employs TRBV4-1 and TRBJ1-2, with unresolved D. V lost 6 bases and J lost 3, with 8 bases in between. The CDR3 is 12 amino acids. Per germline, CDR1 MGHRA and CDR2 YSYEKL.

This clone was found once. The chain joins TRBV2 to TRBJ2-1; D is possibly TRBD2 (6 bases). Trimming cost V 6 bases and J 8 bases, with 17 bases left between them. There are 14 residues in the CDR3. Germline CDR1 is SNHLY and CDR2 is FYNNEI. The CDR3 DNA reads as TGTGCCAGCAGGTCTCGGGACTGGGACTATGAGCAGTTCTTC. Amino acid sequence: CASRSRDWDYEQFF.

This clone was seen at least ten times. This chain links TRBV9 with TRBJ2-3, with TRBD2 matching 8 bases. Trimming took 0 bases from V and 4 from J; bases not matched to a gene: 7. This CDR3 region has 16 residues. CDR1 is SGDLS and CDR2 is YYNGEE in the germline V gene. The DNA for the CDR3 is TGTGCCAGCAGCGTAGAAGGTAGCGGGGCGGCAGATACGCAGTATTTT. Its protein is CASSVEGSGAADTQYF.

The CDR3: CASSSLATSGSTGDTQYF. The CDR3 nucleotides are TGCGCCAGCAGCTCTCTGGCGACTAGCGGGAGTACCGGAGATACGCAGTATTTT. The rearrangement uses TRBV5-1 and TRBJ2-3, with 12 bases that match TRBD2. In germline, CDR1 is SGHRS, CDR2 YFSETQ. V shed 3 bases and J 5 bases; nucleotides not matched to a gene: 13. This CDR3 has 18 amino acids.

This CDR3 is CATSDSPRTGGSYEQYF. CDR3 DNA sequence: TGTGCCACCAGTGACTCACCCCGGACAGGGGGCTCCTACGAGCAGTACTTC. The chain joins TRBV24-1 to TRBJ2-7, with 10 bases identical to TRBD1. Germline V CDR1 and CDR2: KGHDR, SFDVKD. The CDR3 totals 17 residues. Unmatched junction bases numbered 8, after V lost 4 bases and J lost 0 bases.

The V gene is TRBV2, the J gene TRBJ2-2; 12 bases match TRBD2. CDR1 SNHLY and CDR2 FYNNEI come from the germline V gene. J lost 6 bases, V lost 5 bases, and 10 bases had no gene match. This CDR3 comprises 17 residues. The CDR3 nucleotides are TGTGCCAGCAGTTACCTTCGACTAGCGGGAGCCCCCGGGGAGCTGTTTTTT. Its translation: CASSYLRLAGAPGELFF.

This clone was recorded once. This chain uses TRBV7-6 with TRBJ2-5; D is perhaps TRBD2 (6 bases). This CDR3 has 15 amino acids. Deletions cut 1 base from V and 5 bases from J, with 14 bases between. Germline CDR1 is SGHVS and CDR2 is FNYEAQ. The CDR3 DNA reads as TGTGCCAGCAGCTTAGGAGGGGCGGGACGGGAGACCCAGTACTTC. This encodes CASSLGGAGRETQYF.

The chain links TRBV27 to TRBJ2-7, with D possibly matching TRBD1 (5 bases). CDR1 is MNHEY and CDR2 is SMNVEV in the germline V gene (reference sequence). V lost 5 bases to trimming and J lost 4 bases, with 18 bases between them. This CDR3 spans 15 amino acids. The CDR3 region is CASSIAGNLDYEQYF. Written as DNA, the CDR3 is TGTGCCAGCAGTATAGCAGGGAATTTGGATTACGAGCAGTACTTC.

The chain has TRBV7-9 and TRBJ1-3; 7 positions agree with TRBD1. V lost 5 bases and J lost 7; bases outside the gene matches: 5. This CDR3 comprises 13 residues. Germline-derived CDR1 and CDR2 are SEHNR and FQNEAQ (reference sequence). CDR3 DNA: TGTGCCAGCAGCCCTGCAGGGGGGAACACCATATATTTT. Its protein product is CASSPAGGNTIYF.

CDR3 in amino acids: CASREPPYEQYF. Here the CDR3 DNA reads TGTGCCAGTAGAGAGCCGCCCTACGAGCAGTACTTC. The J gene is TRBJ2-7, the V gene TRBV6-5; D is undetermined. The CDR3 totals 12 residues. The germline gives CDR1 MNHEY, CDR2 SVGAGI. Trimming pared 9 bases from V and 2 bases from J, leaving 11 bases between.

The CDR3 sequence: CSVEIRGQGRVGYTF. The CDR3 DNA reads TGCAGCGTTGAAATTAGGGGACAGGGGCGGGTTGGCTACACCTTC. The genes are TRBV29-1 and TRBJ1-2, with 10 nucleotides matching TRBD1. Trimming cost V 2 bases and J 7 bases; bases outside gene matches: 10. Germline V CDR1 and CDR2: SQVTM, ANQGSEA. This CDR3 has 15 amino acids.

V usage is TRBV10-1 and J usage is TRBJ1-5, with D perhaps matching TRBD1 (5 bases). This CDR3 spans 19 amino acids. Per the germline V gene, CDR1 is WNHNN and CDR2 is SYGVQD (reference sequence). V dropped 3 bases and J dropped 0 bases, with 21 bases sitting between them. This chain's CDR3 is CASSEGNRRMFNSNQPQHF. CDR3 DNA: TGCGCCAGCAGTGAAGGCAACAGGCGCATGTTTAATAGCAATCAGCCCCAGCATTTT.

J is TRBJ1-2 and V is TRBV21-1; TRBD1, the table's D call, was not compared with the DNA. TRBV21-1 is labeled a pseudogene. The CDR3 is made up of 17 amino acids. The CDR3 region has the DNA TGTGCCAGCAGCAAAGGACAGGGGGCTCTCACTAACTATGGCTACACCTTC. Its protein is CASSKGQGALTNYGYTF.

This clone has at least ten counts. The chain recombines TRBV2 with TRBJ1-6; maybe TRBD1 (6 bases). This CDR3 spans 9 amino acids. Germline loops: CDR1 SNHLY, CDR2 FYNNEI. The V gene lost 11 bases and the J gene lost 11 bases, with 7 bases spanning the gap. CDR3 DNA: TGTGCCCAGGGGACACCCCTCCACTTT. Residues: CAQGTPLHF.

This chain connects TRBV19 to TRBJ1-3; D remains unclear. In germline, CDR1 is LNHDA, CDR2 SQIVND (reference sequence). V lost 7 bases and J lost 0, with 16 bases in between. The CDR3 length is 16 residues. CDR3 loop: CASTFKERSSGNTIYF. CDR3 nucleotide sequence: TGTGCCAGTACTTTTAAAGAGAGGTCCTCTGGAAACACCATATATTTT.